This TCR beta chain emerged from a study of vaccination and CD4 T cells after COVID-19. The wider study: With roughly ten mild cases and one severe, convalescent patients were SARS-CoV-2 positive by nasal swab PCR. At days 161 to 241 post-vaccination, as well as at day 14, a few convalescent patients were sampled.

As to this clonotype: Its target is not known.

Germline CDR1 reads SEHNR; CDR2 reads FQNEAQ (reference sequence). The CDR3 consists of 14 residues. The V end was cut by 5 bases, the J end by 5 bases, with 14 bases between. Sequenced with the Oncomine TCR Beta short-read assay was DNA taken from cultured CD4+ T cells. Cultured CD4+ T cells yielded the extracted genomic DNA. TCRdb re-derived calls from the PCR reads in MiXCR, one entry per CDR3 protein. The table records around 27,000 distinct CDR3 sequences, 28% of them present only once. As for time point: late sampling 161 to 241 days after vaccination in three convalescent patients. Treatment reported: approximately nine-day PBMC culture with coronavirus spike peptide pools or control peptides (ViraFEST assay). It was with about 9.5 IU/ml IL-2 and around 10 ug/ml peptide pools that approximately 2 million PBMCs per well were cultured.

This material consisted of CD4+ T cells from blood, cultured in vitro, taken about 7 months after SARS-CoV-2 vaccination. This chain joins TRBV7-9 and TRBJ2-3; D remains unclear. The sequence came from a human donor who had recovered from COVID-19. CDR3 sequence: CASSQLRGVDTQYF. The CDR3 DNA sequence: TGTGCCAGCAGCCAACTACGAGGAGTAGATACGCAGTATTTT.